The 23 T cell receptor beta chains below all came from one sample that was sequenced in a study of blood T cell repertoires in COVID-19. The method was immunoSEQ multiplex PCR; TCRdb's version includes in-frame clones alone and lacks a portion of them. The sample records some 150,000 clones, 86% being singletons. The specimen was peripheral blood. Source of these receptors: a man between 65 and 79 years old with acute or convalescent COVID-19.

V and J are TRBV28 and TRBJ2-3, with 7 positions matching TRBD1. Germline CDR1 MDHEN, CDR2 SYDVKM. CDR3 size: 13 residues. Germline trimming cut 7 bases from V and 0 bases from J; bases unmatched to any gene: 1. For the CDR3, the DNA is TGTGCCAGCATGGGACAGAGCACAGATACGCAGTATTTT. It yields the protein CASMGQSTDTQYF.

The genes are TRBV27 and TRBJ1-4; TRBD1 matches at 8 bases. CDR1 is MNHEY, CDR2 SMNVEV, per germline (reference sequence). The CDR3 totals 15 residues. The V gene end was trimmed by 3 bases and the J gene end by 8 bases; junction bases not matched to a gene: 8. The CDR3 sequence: CASSFSRTGHEKLFF. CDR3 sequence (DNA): TGTGCCAGCAGTTTTTCAAGGACAGGGCACGAAAAACTGTTTTTT.

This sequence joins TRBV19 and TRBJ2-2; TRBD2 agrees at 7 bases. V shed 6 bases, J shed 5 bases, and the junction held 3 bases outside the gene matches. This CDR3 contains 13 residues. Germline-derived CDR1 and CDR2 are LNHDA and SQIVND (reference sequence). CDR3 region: CASSSLATGELFF. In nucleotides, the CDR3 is TGTGCCAGTAGCTCACTAGCGACCGGGGAGCTGTTTTTT. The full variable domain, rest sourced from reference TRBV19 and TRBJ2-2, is DGGITQSPKYLFRKEGQNVTLSCEQNLNHDAMYWYRQDPGQGLRLIYYSQIVNDFQKGDIAEGYSVSREKKESFPLTVTSAQKNPTAFYLCASSSLATGELFFGEGSRLTVL.

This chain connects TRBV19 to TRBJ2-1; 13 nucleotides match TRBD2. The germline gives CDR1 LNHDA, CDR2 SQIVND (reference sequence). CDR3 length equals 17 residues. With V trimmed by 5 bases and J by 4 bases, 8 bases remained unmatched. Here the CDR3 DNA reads TGTGCCAGTAGTCCCAGGACTAGCGGGAGTTTTTACAATGAGCAGTTCTTC. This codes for CASSPRTSGSFYNEQFF.

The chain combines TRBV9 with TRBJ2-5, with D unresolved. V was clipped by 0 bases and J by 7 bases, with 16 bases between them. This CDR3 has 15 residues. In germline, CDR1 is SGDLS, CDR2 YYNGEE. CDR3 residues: CASSVDASWRGTQYF. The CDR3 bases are TGTGCCAGCAGCGTAGATGCCAGTTGGAGAGGGACCCAGTACTTC.

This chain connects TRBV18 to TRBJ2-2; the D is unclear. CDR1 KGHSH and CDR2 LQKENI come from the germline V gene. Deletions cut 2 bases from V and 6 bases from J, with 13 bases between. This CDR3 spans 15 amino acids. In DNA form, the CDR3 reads TGTGCCAGCTCACCAAACTCCGTTTTACCCGGGGAGCTGTTTTTT. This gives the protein CASSPNSVLPGELFF. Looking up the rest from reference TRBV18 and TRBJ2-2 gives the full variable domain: NAGVMQNPRHLVRRRGQEARLRCSPMKGHSHVYWYRQLPEEGLKFMVYLQKENIIDESGMPKERFSAEFPKEGPSILRIQQVVRGDSAAYFCASSPNSVLPGELFFGEGSRLTVL.

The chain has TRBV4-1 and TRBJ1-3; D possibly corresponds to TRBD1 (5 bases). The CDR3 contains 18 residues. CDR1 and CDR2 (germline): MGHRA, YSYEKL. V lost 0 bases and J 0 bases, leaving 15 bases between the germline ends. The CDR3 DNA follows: TGCGCCAGCAGCCAAGAAAGCGGGGGTTTGAGCTCTGGAAACACCATATATTTT. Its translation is CASSQESGGLSSGNTIYF.

CDR3 sequence (DNA): TGTGCCAGCTTGCCGGACAGGGTTGGAGGTGGCTACACCTTC. Its translation: CASLPDRVGGGYTF. V gene TRBV28 combines with J gene TRBJ1-2, with 8 bases lining up with TRBD1. Germline V gene sequence: CDR1 MDHEN, CDR2 SYDVKM. V was clipped by 8 bases and J by 7 bases; unmatched bases: 12. The CDR3 has 14 amino acids.

CDR3 amino acids: CSASVGGRAYEQYF. In DNA, the CDR3 is TGCAGTGCTAGTGTGGGCGGGAGAGCCTACGAGCAGTACTTC. The chain combines TRBV20-1 with TRBJ2-7, with TRBD2 matching 7 bases. Germline V gene data show CDR1 as DFQATT and CDR2 as SNEGSKA (reference sequence). The CDR3 covers 14 residues. After removal of 3 bases from V and 2 bases from J, the junction contained 7 bases not matched to a gene.

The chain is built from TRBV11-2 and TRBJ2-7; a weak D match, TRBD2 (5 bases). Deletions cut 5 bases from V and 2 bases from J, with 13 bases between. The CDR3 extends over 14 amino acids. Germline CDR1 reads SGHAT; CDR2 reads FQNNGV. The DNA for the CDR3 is TGTGCCAGCAGCCTTAACTCCGGGACCTACGAGCAGTACTTC. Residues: CASSLNSGTYEQYF.

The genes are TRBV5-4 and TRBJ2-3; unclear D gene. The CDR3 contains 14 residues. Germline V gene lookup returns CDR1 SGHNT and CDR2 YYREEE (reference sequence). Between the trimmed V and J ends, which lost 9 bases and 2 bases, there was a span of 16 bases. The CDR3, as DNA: TGTGCCATGAAGCCTAGAGTAAACACAGATACGCAGTATTTT. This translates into CAMKPRVNTDTQYF. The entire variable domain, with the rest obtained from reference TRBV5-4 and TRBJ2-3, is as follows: ETGVTQSPTHLIKTRGQQVTLRCSSQSGHNTVSWYQQALGQGPQFIFQYYREEENGRGNFPPRFSGLQFPNYSSELNVNALELDDSALYLCAMKPRVNTDTQYFGPGTRLTVL.

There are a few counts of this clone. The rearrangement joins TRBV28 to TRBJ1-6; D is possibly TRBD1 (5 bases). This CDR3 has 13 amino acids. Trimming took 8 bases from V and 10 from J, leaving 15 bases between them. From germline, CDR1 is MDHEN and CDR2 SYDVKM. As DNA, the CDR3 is TGTGCCAGCCGCTACCAGGGAGGATCACCCCTCCACTTT. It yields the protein CASRYQGGSPLHF.

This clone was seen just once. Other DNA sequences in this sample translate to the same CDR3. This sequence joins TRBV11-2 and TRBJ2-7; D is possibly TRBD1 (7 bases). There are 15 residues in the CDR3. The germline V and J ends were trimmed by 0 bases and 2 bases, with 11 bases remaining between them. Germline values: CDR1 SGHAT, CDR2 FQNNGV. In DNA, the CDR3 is TGTGCCAGCAGCTTAGATCGCGGGACAGCCTACGAGCAGTACTTC. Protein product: CASSLDRGTAYEQYF. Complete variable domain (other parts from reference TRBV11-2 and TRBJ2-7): EAGVAQSPRYKIIEKRQSVAFWCNPISGHATLYWYQQILGQGPKLLIQFQNNGVVDDSQLPKDRFSAERLKGVDSTLKIQPAKLEDSAVYLCASSLDRGTAYEQYFGPGTRLTVT.

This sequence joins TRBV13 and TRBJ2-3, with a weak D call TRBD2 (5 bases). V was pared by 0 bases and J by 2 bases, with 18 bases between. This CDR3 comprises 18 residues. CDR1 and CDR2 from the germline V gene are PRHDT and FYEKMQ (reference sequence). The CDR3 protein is CASSLGPERNFPTDTQYF. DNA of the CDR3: TGTGCCAGCAGCTTAGGTCCGGAGCGGAACTTTCCCACAGATACGCAGTATTTT.

As DNA, the CDR3 is TGTGCCAGCAGCTTTAGTCTAGCTAGCGAGCAGTACTTC. This codes for CASSFSLASEQYF. This chain uses TRBV5-4 with TRBJ2-7, with a tentative D call TRBD2 (5 bases). The CDR3 extends over 13 amino acids. V was trimmed by 2 bases and J by 6 bases, leaving 12 bases between them. Germline V gene sequence: CDR1 SGHNT, CDR2 YYREEE (reference sequence).

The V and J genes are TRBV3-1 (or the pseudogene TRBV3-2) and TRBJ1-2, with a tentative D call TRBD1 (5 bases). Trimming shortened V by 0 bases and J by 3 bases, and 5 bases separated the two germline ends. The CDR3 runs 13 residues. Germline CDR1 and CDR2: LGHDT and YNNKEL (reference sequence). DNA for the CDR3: TGTGCCAGCAGCCAAGAACAGGACTATGGCTACACCTTC. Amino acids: CASSQEQDYGYTF.

DNA for the CDR3: TGTGCCATCAGTGAGAGGGGGCCAGGGGTTGGCGATACGCAGTATTTT. It yields the protein CAISERGPGVGDTQYF. J is TRBJ2-3 and V is TRBV10-3, with TRBD1 identical over 7 bases. After removal of 2 bases from V and 6 bases from J, the junction contained 11 bases not matched to a gene. CDR3 size: 16 residues. Germline V lookup: CDR1 ENHRY, CDR2 SYGVKD.

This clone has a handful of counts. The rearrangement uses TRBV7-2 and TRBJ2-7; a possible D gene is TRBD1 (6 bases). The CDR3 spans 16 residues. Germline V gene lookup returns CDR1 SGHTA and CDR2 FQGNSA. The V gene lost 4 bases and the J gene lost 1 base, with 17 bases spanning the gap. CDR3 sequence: CASSWTHRVSSYEQYF. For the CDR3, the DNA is TGTGCCAGCAGCTGGACCCACAGGGTTAGTTCCTACGAGCAGTACTTC.

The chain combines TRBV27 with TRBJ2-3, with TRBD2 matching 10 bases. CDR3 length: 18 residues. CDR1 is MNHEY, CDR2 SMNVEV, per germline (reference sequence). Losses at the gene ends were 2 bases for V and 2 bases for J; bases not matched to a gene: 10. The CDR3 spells CASSLGGVAGGNTDTQYF. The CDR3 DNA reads TGTGCCAGCAGTTTAGGCGGTGTAGCGGGAGGAAACACAGATACGCAGTATTTT.

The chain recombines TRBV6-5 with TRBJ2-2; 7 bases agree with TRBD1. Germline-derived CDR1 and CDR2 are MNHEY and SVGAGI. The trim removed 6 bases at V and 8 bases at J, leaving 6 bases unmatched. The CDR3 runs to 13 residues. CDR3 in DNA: TGTGCCAGCAGGACGACAGGGTGGGGGGAGCTGTTTTTT. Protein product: CASRTTGWGELFF.

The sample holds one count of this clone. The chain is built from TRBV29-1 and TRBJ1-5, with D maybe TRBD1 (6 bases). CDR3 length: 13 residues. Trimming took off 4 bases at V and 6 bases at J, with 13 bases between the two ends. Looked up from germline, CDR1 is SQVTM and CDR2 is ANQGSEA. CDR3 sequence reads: CSVASQGGQPQHF. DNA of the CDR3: TGCAGCGTTGCCTCACAGGGCGGTCAGCCCCAGCATTTT.

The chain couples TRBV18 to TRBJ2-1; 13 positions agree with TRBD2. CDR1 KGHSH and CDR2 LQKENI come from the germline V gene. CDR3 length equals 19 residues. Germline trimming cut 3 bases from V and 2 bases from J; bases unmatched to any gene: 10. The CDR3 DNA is TGTGCCAGCTCACCCGCCCGGACTAGCGGGAGCTTTACCTACAATGAGCAGTTCTTC. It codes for CASSPARTSGSFTYNEQFF.

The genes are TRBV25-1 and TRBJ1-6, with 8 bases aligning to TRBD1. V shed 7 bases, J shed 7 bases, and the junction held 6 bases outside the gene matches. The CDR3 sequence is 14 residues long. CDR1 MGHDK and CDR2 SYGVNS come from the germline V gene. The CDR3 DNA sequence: TGTGCCAGCAATAACAGGGGGGAAAATTCACCCCTCCACTTT. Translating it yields CASNNRGENSPLHF.